Here is one T cell receptor beta chain with its context. The antigen remains unidentified. Germline CDR1 MNHEY, CDR2 SVGEGT. The CDR3 runs to 13 residues. The J segment lost 2 bases and the V segment lost 5 bases, leaving 1 base of the junction unmatched. These data originate in a study of blood T cells in healthy people across ages. Study results and limitations: Diversity estimates from one million T cells were considered underestimates.

Per-sample yields of isolated PBMCs were at least 7 million. Next came a second PCR, run for about 6 to 12 cycles, which used a sample-barcoded 5' primer along with a J-beta primer mix. Each cDNA molecule was tagged by a template-switch adaptor that had 12 random nucleotides. TCRdb re-derived calls from the 5' RACE reads in MiXCR, one entry per CDR3 protein. The sample contains approximately 580,000 distinct CDR3 sequences, approximately 25% of which appear only once. The data were also submitted as part of a second study, on T cells of mothers and their children.

The receptor comes from a boy younger than 18 in good health. The chain is built from TRBV6-2 or TRBV6-3 and TRBJ2-5; 8 nucleotides align to TRBD2. The sample taken for sequencing was blood. As DNA, the CDR3 is TGTGCCAGCAGTAAGCGGGAGCAAGAGACCCAGTACTTC. It encodes CASSKREQETQYF.